The 29 T cell receptor beta chains presented below share a single source sample, sequenced in a study of PD-L1 blockade in urothelial cancer. The data were produced by immunoSEQ multiplex PCR, yet TCRdb's version contains in-frame clones alone and is incomplete. The sample carries approximately 51,000 clones, approximately 86% recorded once. Here the sequenced sample was PBMCs, taken around atezolizumab (anti-PD-L1) treatment. These receptors all come from a man in his fifties or sixties with urothelial cancer.

A remark on this clone: Sequence at one end of the junction differs from germline and may be a read error. The rearrangement joins TRBV7-7 to TRBJ2-1, with TRBD2 matching over 10 bases. Germline V lookup: CDR1 SSHAT, CDR2 FNYEAQ (reference sequence). The CDR3 spans 15 residues. The CDR3 loop is CASSQSGRGGNEQFF. CDR3 bases: TGTGCTAGCAGCCAAAGCGGGAGGGGAGGAAATGAGCAGTTCTTC. The complete variable domain, with remaining parts taken from reference TRBV7-7 and TRBJ2-1, reads GAGVSQSPRYKVTKRGQDVTLRCDPISSHATLYWYQQALGQGPEFLTYFNYEAQPDKSGLPSDRFSAERPEGSISTLTIQRTEQRDSAMYRCASSQSGRGGNEQFFGPGTRLTVL.

The rearrangement links TRBV9 to TRBJ2-2; 7 positions agree with TRBD2. The V and J ends lost 3 bases and 6 bases, in that order; junction bases with no gene match: 8. The CDR3 runs 15 residues. CDR1 and CDR2 from the germline V gene are SGDLS and YYNGEE. The DNA of the CDR3 is TGTGCCAGCAGCGCCCATCGACTAGCTCCCGGGGAGCTGTTTTTT. Translation gives CASSAHRLAPGELFF.

The chain carries TRBV28 and TRBJ2-2; 8 positions agree with TRBD2. There are 17 residues in the CDR3. Germline CDR1 reads MDHEN; CDR2 reads SYDVKM. V lost 6 bases and J lost 0; bases outside the gene matches: 9. CDR3 sequence: CASRPRGGVSNTGELFF. CDR3 DNA sequence: TGTGCCAGCAGGCCCCGGGGGGGGGTCTCGAACACCGGGGAGCTGTTTTTT.

The chain links TRBV25-1 to TRBJ2-3; 7 nucleotides match TRBD2. The junction had 10 bases not matched to a gene; V was cut back by 3 bases and J by 1 base. The CDR3 length is 17 residues. CDR1 is MGHDK and CDR2 is SYGVNS in the germline V gene. CDR3 amino acids: CASSEGLWLAGTDTQYF. The DNA for the CDR3 is TGTGCCAGCAGTGAGGGGTTGTGGCTAGCGGGCACAGATACGCAGTATTTT.

The chain has TRBV6-6 and TRBJ2-3; 8 nucleotides align to TRBD2. The ends lost 8 bases at V and 3 bases at J; junction bases unmatched: 4. The CDR3 covers 13 residues. CDR1 is MNHNY, CDR2 SVGAGI, per germline (reference sequence). The CDR3 nucleotides read TGTGCCAGCGGCGAGCGGGAGACAGATACGCAGTATTTT. Translating it yields CASGERETDTQYF.

The chain links TRBV9 to TRBJ2-1; TRBD1 might be the D (5 bases). Between the trimmed V and J ends, which lost 0 bases and 4 bases, there was a span of 11 bases. The CDR3 totals 15 residues. CDR1 and CDR2 (germline): SGDLS, YYNGEE. CDR3 DNA sequence: TGTGCCAGCAGCGTAGTCCAGGGTGTTTACAATGAGCAGTTCTTC. Translation gives CASSVVQGVYNEQFF. Looking up the rest from reference TRBV9 and TRBJ2-1 gives the full variable domain: DSGVTQTPKHLITATGQRVTLRCSPRSGDLSVYWYQQSLDQGLQFLIQYYNGEERAKGNILERFSAQQFPDLHSELNLSSLELGDSALYFCASSVVQGVYNEQFFGPGTRLTVL.

The chain carries TRBV7-9 and TRBJ1-6; 9 bases line up with TRBD1. CDR3 length: 17 amino acids. With 4 bases clipped from V and 7 bases from J, the junction kept 11 bases outside the gene matches. Germline CDR1 SEHNR, CDR2 FQNEAQ (reference sequence). CDR3 coding DNA: TGTGCCAGCAGCTACGATCCTCTGGGACAGGGAAATTCACCCCTCCACTTT. It encodes CASSYDPLGQGNSPLHF. The full variable domain, its missing parts supplied by reference TRBV7-9 and TRBJ1-6, is DTGVSQNPRHKITKRGQNVTFRCDPISEHNRLYWYRQTLGQGPEFLTYFQNEAQLEKSRLLSDRFSAERPKGSFSTLEIQRTEQGDSAMYLCASSYDPLGQGNSPLHFGNGTRLTVT.

The genes are TRBV28 and TRBJ2-1; possible D gene TRBD1, 6 bases. The CDR3 has 13 amino acids. Germline lookup yields CDR1 MDHEN and CDR2 SYDVKM. The V gene lost 5 bases and the J gene lost 4 bases, with 9 bases spanning the gap. The CDR3 sequence is CASSRTVYNEQFF. The CDR3 bases are TGTGCCAGCAGTCGGACAGTATACAATGAGCAGTTCTTC. Together with reference TRBV28 and TRBJ2-1, the CDR3 gives the full variable domain: DVKVTQSSRYLVKRTGEKVFLECVQDMDHENMFWYRQDPGLGLRLIYFSYDVKMKEKGDIPEGYSVSREKKERFSLILESASTNQTSMYLCASSRTVYNEQFFGPGTRLTVL.

V is TRBV11-3 and J is TRBJ2-1, with D possibly being TRBD2 (5 bases). CDR1 is SGHNT and CDR2 is YENEEA in the germline V gene. The CDR3 has 13 amino acids. Trimming left V 3 bases short and J 8 bases short, with 11 bases between. CDR3 coding DNA: TGTGCCAGCAGCTTCCGTTGGGGAGATGAGCAGTTCTTC. Translating it yields CASSFRWGDEQFF.

V is TRBV5-1 and J is TRBJ2-7; D gene ambiguous. V was clipped by 4 bases and J by 0 bases, with 5 bases between them. Germline V lookup: CDR1 SGHRS, CDR2 YFSETQ. The CDR3 runs 12 residues. The CDR3 bases are TGCGCCAGCAGCCTTAGCTCCTACGAGCAGTACTTC. This translates into CASSLSSYEQYF.

This clone was seen more than once but under ten times. The chain is built from TRBV9 and TRBJ1-1, with D tentatively TRBD1 (5 bases). There are 13 residues in the CDR3. Germline loops: CDR1 SGDLS, CDR2 YYNGEE. V lost 0 bases and J lost 5, with 8 bases in between. CDR3 amino acids: CASSVGGRTEAFF. The DNA for the CDR3 is TGTGCCAGCAGCGTAGGGGGGAGGACTGAAGCTTTCTTT. The full variable domain, completed using reference TRBV9 and TRBJ1-1, is DSGVTQTPKHLITATGQRVTLRCSPRSGDLSVYWYQQSLDQGLQFLIQYYNGEERAKGNILERFSAQQFPDLHSELNLSSLELGDSALYFCASSVGGRTEAFFGQGTRLTVV.

CDR3 sequence reads: CASSPLSGNSYNEQFF. In DNA, the CDR3 is TGTGCCAGCTCACCCCTTAGCGGGAACTCCTACAATGAGCAGTTCTTC. V gene TRBV18 combines with J gene TRBJ2-1; 8 positions match TRBD2. V trimming: 3 bases; J trimming: 0 bases; junction bases outside the gene matches: 4. The CDR3 runs 16 residues. The germline V gene encodes CDR1 KGHSH and CDR2 LQKENI.

The J gene is TRBJ2-7, the V gene TRBV5-1, with 9 bases matching TRBD1. The V gene's germline CDR1 is SGHRS and CDR2 YFSETQ. The CDR3 extends over 15 amino acids. V shed 2 bases and J 1 base; nucleotides not matched to a gene: 4. For the CDR3, the DNA is TGCGCCAGCAGCTTCGGACAGGGGATATCCTACGAGCAGTACTTC. It encodes CASSFGQGISYEQYF.

The V gene is TRBV28, the J gene TRBJ1-5; 7 nucleotides match TRBD1. The trim removed 8 bases at V and 6 bases at J, leaving 10 bases unmatched. The CDR3 contains 14 residues. Germline V gene sequence: CDR1 MDHEN, CDR2 SYDVKM. CDR3 DNA sequence: TGTGCCAGCCATGAAGGGGGCGGAAGTCAGCCCCAGCATTTT. Its translation is CASHEGGGSQPQHF.

This clone was detected once. The chain joins TRBV6-5 to TRBJ2-5, with D perhaps TRBD2 (6 bases). Trimming shortened V by 0 bases and J by 0 bases, and 8 bases separated the two germline ends. Germline V gene sequence: CDR1 MNHEY, CDR2 SVGAGI. CDR3 length: 15 residues. CDR3 sequence (DNA): TGTGCCAGCAGTTACTCTGGCGGGAACCAAGAGACCCAGTACTTC. Translation gives CASSYSGGNQETQYF.

This clone was observed a few times. The chain has TRBV18 and TRBJ2-1; 9 nucleotides match TRBD1. The CDR3 covers 13 residues. Germline-derived CDR1 and CDR2 are KGHSH and LQKENI. V was pared by 5 bases and J by 9 bases, with 5 bases of the junction left unmatched. The CDR3 DNA sequence: TGTGCCAGCTCAACCGGGACAGGGCTTGAGCAGTTCTTC. Amino acids: CASSTGTGLEQFF.

This chain uses TRBV5-1 with TRBJ2-5; 7 bases fit TRBD2. The CDR3 is made up of 16 amino acids. In germline, CDR1 is SGHRS, CDR2 YFSETQ. Trimming took 2 bases from V and 1 from J; bases not matched to a gene: 8. The CDR3 spells CASSFIGGRAQETQYF. The DNA of the CDR3 is TGCGCCAGCAGCTTCATTGGGGGGAGGGCCCAAGAGACCCAGTACTTC.

The chain carries TRBV11-1 and TRBJ2-3; 9 bases map to TRBD1. V trimming: 3 bases; J trimming: 3 bases; junction bases outside the gene matches: 7. The CDR3 runs 16 residues. CDR1 and CDR2 from the germline V gene are SGHAT and FQDESV (reference sequence). The CDR3 is CASSFTGGAKTDTQYF. The CDR3 DNA sequence: TGTGCCAGCAGCTTTACAGGGGGCGCGAAGACAGATACGCAGTATTTT.

This clone came up a few times. The V call is TRBV11-2, the J call TRBJ2-7; D is ambiguous. V was clipped by 2 bases and J by 9 bases, with 11 bases between them. Germline V gives CDR1 SGHAT, CDR2 FQNNGV. The CDR3 contains 12 residues. CDR3 residues: CASSLSEAGQYF. The CDR3 region has the DNA TGTGCCAGCAGCTTATCCGAGGCTGGGCAGTACTTC.

The CDR3 sequence: CASSVMWDTPYGYTF. In DNA, the CDR3 is TGTGCCAGCAGTGTGATGTGGGACACTCCCTATGGCTACACCTTC. The rearrangement uses TRBV2 and TRBJ1-2; tentative D call: TRBD1 (6 bases). CDR3 length: 15 amino acids. The V end was cut by 4 bases, the J end by 4 bases, with 16 bases between. The germline V gene has CDR1 SNHLY and CDR2 FYNNEI.

V and J are TRBV6-5 and TRBJ2-3, with 7 bases fitting TRBD1. Trimming took 5 bases from V and 4 from J; bases not matched to a gene: 9. The CDR3 covers 15 residues. Germline V gene lookup returns CDR1 MNHEY and CDR2 SVGAGI. Written as DNA, the CDR3 is TGTGCCAGCAGTACTACAGGGGTAGGGCCAGATACGCAGTATTTT. This gives the protein CASSTTGVGPDTQYF.

J is TRBJ2-1 and V is TRBV2; D unresolved. Germline CDR1 and CDR2: SNHLY and FYNNEI. V was trimmed by 8 bases and J by 1 base, leaving 12 bases between them. The CDR3 length is 14 residues. CDR3 amino acids: CASAWSLSYNEQFF. CDR3 DNA: TGTGCCAGCGCCTGGAGTTTATCCTACAATGAGCAGTTCTTC.

This rearrangement joins TRBV7-9 to TRBJ2-7; 8 positions match TRBD1. The germline gives CDR1 SEHNR, CDR2 FQNEAQ (reference sequence). The CDR3 sequence is 16 residues long. V trimming: 8 bases; J trimming: 2 bases; junction bases outside the gene matches: 14. Written as DNA, the CDR3 is TGTGCCAGCCAGAGGCAGGGGGCAGGGTTTCCCTACGAGCAGTACTTC. Its protein is CASQRQGAGFPYEQYF. Supplemented by reference TRBV7-9 and TRBJ2-7, the full variable domain reads DTGVSQNPRHKITKRGQNVTFRCDPISEHNRLYWYRQTLGQGPEFLTYFQNEAQLEKSRLLSDRFSAERPKGSFSTLEIQRTEQGDSAMYLCASQRQGAGFPYEQYFGPGTRLTVT.

This rearrangement joins TRBV2 to TRBJ1-4, with D unclear. Germline lookup yields CDR1 SNHLY and CDR2 FYNNEI. This CDR3 is 15 amino acids long. V gave up 4 bases and J gave up 2 bases, with 11 bases separating them. The CDR3 is CASSVLASTNEKLFF. CDR3 bases: TGTGCCAGCAGTGTTCTGGCTTCTACTAATGAAAAACTGTTTTTT.

This clone was found a few times. The V gene is TRBV29-1, the J gene TRBJ2-1; 10 bases line up with TRBD1. There are 13 residues in the CDR3. In germline, CDR1 is SQVTM, CDR2 ANQGSEA. V dropped 7 bases and J dropped 4; count of bases not matched to a gene: 4. This CDR3 is CSGTGQGYNEQFF. The DNA of the CDR3 is TGCAGCGGAACGGGACAGGGGTACAATGAGCAGTTCTTC.

The gene calls are TRBV11-3 and TRBJ2-3; D is uncertain. V lost 1 base and J lost 9, with 8 bases in between. The CDR3 contains 12 residues. From germline, CDR1 is SGHNT and CDR2 YENEEA. CDR3 region: CASSLVFSTQYF. CDR3 sequence (DNA): TGTGCCAGCAGCTTAGTTTTCTCGACGCAGTATTTT.

The chain joins TRBV4-1 to TRBJ2-5, with 12 bases fitting TRBD2. The ends lost 3 bases at V and 4 bases at J; junction bases unmatched: 12. The CDR3 loop spans 18 amino acids. CDR1 is MGHRA and CDR2 is YSYEKL in the germline V gene. The CDR3 DNA reads TGCGCCAGCAGCCATGAGACTAGCGGGAGTCAACGGAGAGAGACCCAGTACTTC. It is translated as CASSHETSGSQRRETQYF.

The chain uses TRBV9 and TRBJ1-1; no reliable D call. The CDR3 spans 14 residues. Germline loops: CDR1 SGDLS, CDR2 YYNGEE. Deletions cut 0 bases from V and 4 bases from J, with 10 bases between. The CDR3 is CASSVAVGLTEAFF. The DNA of the CDR3 is TGTGCCAGCAGCGTAGCGGTCGGACTCACTGAAGCTTTCTTT.

This clone was detected only once. The rearrangement joins TRBV27 to TRBJ2-1; 9 nucleotides match TRBD1. Germline V gene data show CDR1 as MNHEY and CDR2 as SMNVEV (reference sequence). The J segment lost 5 bases and the V segment lost 5 bases, leaving 7 bases of the junction unmatched. The CDR3 covers 15 residues. The CDR3 reads CASSPRDRENNEQFF. CDR3 DNA sequence: TGTGCCAGCAGTCCCCGGGACAGGGAGAACAATGAGCAGTTCTTC.